The clone carrying this T cell receptor (beta chain) appeared a single time. The antigen is unknown. The source of the sample is a study of T cell responses to AZD1222 COVID-19 vaccine. Clones were read by immunoSEQ multiplex PCR, and TCRdb kept only the in-frame ones, dropping some. The table includes 120,000 or so clones, roughly 85% detected once. Study-level points and caveats: Only 6 or 7 people who got AZD1222 tested seropositive at baseline. The donors showed a predominance of white British ancestry and of females, with possible underestimation of clonal diversity. Vaccination with two AZD1222 doses was followed by a rise in Spike-specific TCR breadth and depth.

Germline V gives CDR1 MGHRA, CDR2 YSYEKL. After removal of 3 bases from V and 10 bases from J, the junction contained 5 bases not matched to a gene. The CDR3 loop spans 15 amino acids. The specimen was peripheral blood, collected on day 0 of MenACWY control vaccination. The receptor's source is an adult in good health. J is TRBJ2-1 and V is TRBV4-1; 14 nucleotides match TRBD2. The DNA of the CDR3 is TGCGCCAGCAGCCAGACTAGCGGGAGGGCTGGGGAGCAGTTCTTC. It encodes CASSQTSGRAGEQFF.